This entry concerns a single T cell receptor (beta chain). This entry comes from a study of T cells in tuberculosis. The ends were cut back, 2 bases at V and 0 bases at J, with 11 bases in the middle. Germline CDR1 and CDR2: MNHNY and SVGAGI (reference sequence). The CDR3 has 15 amino acids. Time point of the sample: new active TB diagnosis, blood taken before or within 7 days of starting treatment. The assay was immunoSEQ multiplex PCR, and TCRdb's table has in-frame clones only and misses some. The sample has approximately 34,000 clones, around 93% seen once. This rearrangement joins TRBV6-6 to TRBJ2-7; D remains ambiguous. This receptor was identified in an adult with tuberculosis. This specimen consisted of PBMCs, obtained at tuberculosis diagnosis. The CDR3 is CASSYAQANSYEQYF. The CDR3 DNA follows: TGTGCCAGCAGTTACGCGCAGGCCAACTCCTACGAGCAGTACTTC.